A selection of T cell receptor beta chains follows, all from one sample in a study of long-term antiretroviral therapy in people with HIV. Some clones are missing from TCRdb's copy, which holds only in-frame ones; the method was immunoSEQ multiplex PCR. The sample has around 35,000 clones, 65% to 85% seen once. The specimen was unsorted PBMCs, collected 3.1 years after starting antiretroviral therapy. Source of these receptors: a woman in her forties or fifties with HIV. Both conserved end residues are part of each CDR3. The D gene is left open where the match is weak. The size entry is marked missing in some rows and otherwise reads once, few, many or a size class.

d_call,j_call,clone_size,v_call,cdr3_nt,cdr3_aa
TRBD1,TRBJ1-2,-,TRBV30,TGTGCCTGTTCTTCAGGGGGCCCCTACACCTTC,CACSSGGPYTF
-,TRBJ1-2,-,TRBV5-5,TGTGCCAGCAGTTCGGATCCTGGGGGCTACTATGGCTACACCTTC,CASSSDPGGYYGYTF
-,TRBJ1-2,-,TRBV27,TGTGCCAGCAGTTTGGTACAGGGAAGCCATGGCTACACCTTC,CASSLVQGSHGYTF
-,TRBJ2-1,-,TRBV5-1,TGCGCCAGCAGCTTGGAAGGGGCCCTATACAATGAGCAGTTCTTC,CASSLEGALYNEQFF
-,TRBJ2-7,-,TRBV2,TGTGCCAGCAGGGGGGACCTGAACTACGAGCAGTACTTC,CASRGDLNYEQYF
-,TRBJ1-5,-,TRBV12-2,TGTGCAAGTCGCTTAGGAAAGATCTTGCCCCAGCATTTT,CASRLGKILPQHF
TRBD2,TRBJ2-2,-,TRBV12-5,TGTGCTAGTATCGGTCTGTCGGAGCGGGGGAACTTCACCGGGGAGCTGTTTTTT,CASIGLSERGNFTGELFF
TRBD1,TRBJ1-5,-,TRBV6-5,TGTGCCAGCAGTCGAGGACAGGGGATTTGGCCCCAGCATTTT,CASSRGQGIWPQHF
-,TRBJ1-1,-,TRBV5-6,TGTGCCAGCAGCGCCCGCGGCCCCTACACTGAAGCTTTCTTT,CASSARGPYTEAFF
TRBD1,TRBJ1-1,-,TRBV6-5,TGTGCCAGCCTCCAGGGGGGGAAGGGGACTGAAGCTTTCTTT,CASLQGGKGTEAFF
-,TRBJ1-5,-,TRBV6-1,TGTGCCAGCAATTCTGGACAGCCTAATCAGCCCCAGCATTTT,CASNSGQPNQPQHF
TRBD2,TRBJ2-3,-,TRBV6-1,TGTGCCAGCAGTGACCTAGCGGGGTCCACAGATACGCAGTATTTT,CASSDLAGSTDTQYF
-,TRBJ1-1,-,TRBV25-1,TGTGCCAGCAGTGAAGGAGTGTCGAATCCTGAAGCTTTCTTT,CASSEGVSNPEAFF
-,TRBJ2-7,few,TRBV28,TGTGCCAGCAGTTTAGCACGTTACGAGCAGTACTTC,CASSLARYEQYF
TRBD2,TRBJ2-1,once,TRBV18,TGTGCCAGCTCACGGACTAGCGGGGTCAGCTCCTACAATGAGCAGTTCTTC,CASSRTSGVSSYNEQFF
-,TRBJ2-5,-,TRBV7-9,TGTGCCAGCAGCTTAGCCATAGGGGAAGAGACCCAGTACTTC,CASSLAIGEETQYF
-,TRBJ2-3,once,TRBV9,TGTGCCAGCAGCGTAGATATGGGTACGCAGTATTTT,CASSVDMGTQYF
-,TRBJ2-7,-,TRBV18,TGTGCCAGCTCACTAGAAACCTCCTACGAGCAGTACTTC,CASSLETSYEQYF
TRBD1,TRBJ1-1,-,TRBV2,TGTGCCAGCAGTGAGACAGGGCAGGACACTGAAGCTTTCTTT,CASSETGQDTEAFF
-,TRBJ2-1,-,TRBV6-1,TGTGCCAGCAGTGAAATGGATAGGATCGAGCAGTTCTTC,CASSEMDRIEQFF
-,TRBJ2-3,-,TRBV12-5,TGTGCTAGTGGTTTAGGACAGACGTTCACAGATACGCAGTATTTT,CASGLGQTFTDTQYF
TRBD2,TRBJ2-1,-,TRBV19,TGTGCCAGTAGTGCGCCTAGCGGGGGTAGCTCCTACAATGAGCAGTTCTTC,CASSAPSGGSSYNEQFF
-,TRBJ1-4,few,TRBV5-1,TGCGCCAGCAGCTTGGGACAGAAAGGTGAAAAACTGTTTTTT,CASSLGQKGEKLFF
-,TRBJ2-1,-,TRBV19,TGTGCCAGTAGTCCAGGAGAGGAGCAGTTCTTC,CASSPGEEQFF
TRBD1,TRBJ1-1,-,TRBV6-4,TGTGCCAGCAGTGCCCAACATAACAGGGGAGGCACTGAAGCTTTCTTT,CASSAQHNRGGTEAFF
TRBD2,TRBJ2-3,few,TRBV4-2,TGTGCCAGCAGCCAAGCCGAGCGGGGGGAGTGGTATTTT,CASSQAERGEWYF
-,TRBJ2-1,-,TRBV19,TGTGCCAGTAGTGGACTCTACAATGAGCAGTTCTTC,CASSGLYNEQFF
-,TRBJ2-1,-,TRBV5-1,TGCGCCAGCAGCTTGGAAGAAAATGAGCAGTTCTTC,CASSLEENEQFF
-,TRBJ2-3,once,TRBV28,TGTGCCAGCAGTTTATTTGCTAGCGGCACAGATACGCAGTATTTT,CASSLFASGTDTQYF
TRBD1,TRBJ2-7,-,TRBV10-3,TGTGCCATCAGTCCTGGACAGGGGATATCCTACGAGCAGTACTTC,CAISPGQGISYEQYF
-,TRBJ2-5,-,TRBV7-2,TGTGCCAGCAGCTTAGCGGGGGGCAGGGGAGAGACCCAGTACTTC,CASSLAGGRGETQYF
TRBD2,TRBJ2-3,-,TRBV30,TGTGCCTGGAGTGTAGTCGCGGGGGGGCGCGCAGATACGCAGTATTTT,CAWSVVAGGRADTQYF
-,TRBJ2-6,-,TRBV18,TGTGCCAGCTCGAAACAAGCCGTCTCTGGGGCCAACGTCCTGACTTTC,CASSKQAVSGANVLTF
-,TRBJ1-2,-,TRBV29-1,TGCAGCGTTGTTGGGGACGCGGGCTACACCTTC,CSVVGDAGYTF
-,TRBJ1-1,once,TRBV7-9,TGTGCCAGCAGCTTAGAGCCGGGGGTGGGCACTGAAGCTTTCTTT,CASSLEPGVGTEAFF
-,TRBJ1-1,few,TRBV19,TGTGCCAGTAGTGCCCTAACCGGGACAAAGAACACTGAAGCTTTCTTT,CASSALTGTKNTEAFF
-,TRBJ1-5,-,TRBV11-2,TGTGCCAGCAGCTTAGACTTAAATCAGCCCCAGCATTTT,CASSLDLNQPQHF
TRBD2,TRBJ2-3,-,TRBV30,TGTGCCTGGAGTGTAGGGACTAGCGGGGGAGTAGATACGCAGTATTTT,CAWSVGTSGGVDTQYF
TRBD2,TRBJ2-2,-,TRBV11-3,TGTGCCAGCAGCTTAGACGGGGGGAAGACCGGGGAGCTGTTTTTT,CASSLDGGKTGELFF
TRBD1,TRBJ1-6,once,TRBV28,TGTGCCAGCAGGGGGACAGGGAGGGGGGATAATTCACCCCTCCACTTT,CASRGTGRGDNSPLHF
-,TRBJ1-5,-,TRBV6-5,TGTGCCAGCAGTTACAGGGCTTGGGAGCCCCAGCATTTT,CASSYRAWEPQHF
-,TRBJ2-3,-,TRBV7-8,TGTGCCAGCAGCCCCACCCGCGGACCTACAGATACGCAGTATTTT,CASSPTRGPTDTQYF
TRBD1,TRBJ1-1,-,TRBV6-5,TGTGCCAGCAGTCTGGGACAGGGGGCGTCTGAAGCTTTCTTT,CASSLGQGASEAFF
-,TRBJ1-3,-,TRBV30,TGTGCCTGGAGTCGGAGGGCGAGAAACACCATATATTTT,CAWSRRARNTIYF
-,TRBJ2-1,-,TRBV25-1,TGTGCCAGCAGTGACCCCGCCGGGATGAGCTCCTACAATGAGCAGTTCTTC,CASSDPAGMSSYNEQFF
-,TRBJ2-1,-,TRBV27,TGTGCCAGCAGTGGTCTCTCCTACAATGAGCAGTTCTTC,CASSGLSYNEQFF
-,TRBJ2-1,-,TRBV7-6,TGTGCCAGCAGCGCCCAACAACTAGTGGGCGAGCAGTTCTTC,CASSAQQLVGEQFF
TRBD2,TRBJ2-3,-,TRBV4-1,TGCGCCAGCAGCCGAAGCGGGGGGGCATCCCGCACAGATACGCAGTATTTT,CASSRSGGASRTDTQYF
-,TRBJ2-5,-,TRBV5-1,TGCGCCAGCAGTACACCCAGTGAGACCCAGTACTTC,CASSTPSETQYF
-,TRBJ1-4,-,TRBV29-1,TGCAGCGTACGACACAATGAAAAACTGTTTTTT,CSVRHNEKLFF
-,TRBJ2-4,-,TRBV7-8,TGTGCCAGCAGCAAAGACGGCCTTAAGTACTTC,CASSKDGLKYF
-,TRBJ1-2,-,TRBV5-4,TGTGCCAGCAGCCGAATGGGGTACGAAGGCTACACCTTC,CASSRMGYEGYTF
-,TRBJ2-2,-,TRBV19,TGTGCCAGTAGTCCTCGGACAGTGACCGGGGAGCTGTTTTTT,CASSPRTVTGELFF
-,TRBJ2-5,-,TRBV7-8,TGTGCCAGCAGCTTAGCCGGCAGAATGGGCTTCCAAGAGACCCAGTACTTC,CASSLAGRMGFQETQYF
TRBD1,TRBJ2-7,-,TRBV5-4,TGTGCCAGCAGCGTAGGGCCAGGGGGCGGGGACGAGCAGTACTTC,CASSVGPGGGDEQYF